Below are 27 T cell receptor beta chains sequenced from a single sample in a study of blood T cell repertoires in COVID-19. This table comes from immunoSEQ multiplex PCR, and its TCRdb copy is limited to in-frame clones, with some not included. This table holds about 110,000 clones, over 80% found once. The sample comprised peripheral blood. The receptor source for this set is a young woman with acute or convalescent COVID-19.

The chain's CDR3 is CASSLSGTGFYEQYF. CDR3 DNA sequence: TGTGCCAGCAGTTTATCAGGGACAGGGTTCTACGAGCAGTACTTC. The chain uses TRBV27 and TRBJ2-7, with 9 nucleotides matching TRBD1. The CDR3 runs to 15 residues. Germline-derived CDR1 and CDR2 are MNHEY and SMNVEV (reference sequence). V lost 0 bases, J lost 3 bases, and 3 bases stayed unmatched.

The J gene is TRBJ2-3, the V gene TRBV11-1; possibly TRBD1 for D (6 bases). CDR1 SGHAT and CDR2 FQDESV come from the germline V gene (reference sequence). V lost 1 base to trimming and J lost 0 bases, with 8 bases between them. The CDR3 extends over 15 amino acids. CDR3: CASSLGTVSTDTQYF. Here the CDR3 DNA reads TGTGCCAGCAGCTTAGGGACAGTTAGCACAGATACGCAGTATTTT.

This rearrangement joins TRBV4-1 to TRBJ1-4, with 11 nucleotides matching TRBD1. V was pared by 1 base and J by 7 bases, with 5 bases of the junction left unmatched. The CDR3 is 16 amino acids. The germline V gene has CDR1 MGHRA and CDR2 YSYEKL. CDR3 DNA sequence: TGCGCCAGCAGCCAAGCGGGACAGGGGGATATTGAAAAACTGTTTTTT. This translates into CASSQAGQGDIEKLFF.

V and J are TRBV18 and TRBJ1-4; D unclear. The germline V and J ends were trimmed by 3 bases and 8 bases, with 16 bases remaining between them. The CDR3 has 15 residues. CDR1 and CDR2 from the germline V gene are KGHSH and LQKENI. The DNA for the CDR3 is TGTGCCAGCTCACCGGTTCTCATTCGCCGGGAAAAACTGTTTTTT. This codes for CASSPVLIRREKLFF.

The CDR3 DNA reads as TGTGCCATCAGAACGGGACTAGCGGGAGAAAGTAGGGTCGGCGACGAGCAGTACTTC. Residues: CAIRTGLAGESRVGDEQYF. The chain has TRBV10-3 and TRBJ2-7; 14 bases match TRBD2. The CDR3 sequence is 19 residues long. V was pared by 6 bases and J by 5 bases, with 18 bases of the junction left unmatched. The germline CDR1 and CDR2 sequences are ENHRY and SYGVKD.

This rearrangement joins TRBV27 to TRBJ2-7; perhaps TRBD1 as D (6 bases). The CDR3 covers 15 residues. CDR1 and CDR2 from the germline V gene are MNHEY and SMNVEV (reference sequence). V was shortened by 3 bases and J by 7 bases, with 19 bases between the two germline ends. This chain's CDR3 is CASSFSTGGSEEQYF. The CDR3 DNA is TGTGCCAGCAGTTTTTCGACAGGTGGGTCTGAGGAGCAGTACTTC.

CDR3 coding DNA: TGTGCCACCAGCAGAGAAGGCGGAGGCTACACCTTC. It translates to CATSREGGGYTF. V usage is TRBV15 and J usage is TRBJ1-2, with unresolved D. Germline CDR1 is LNHNV and CDR2 is YYDKDF (reference sequence). This CDR3 spans 12 amino acids. Trimming shortened V by 0 bases and J by 8 bases, and 7 bases separated the two germline ends.

The gene calls are TRBV28 and TRBJ2-5, with 7 nucleotides matching TRBD1. Looked up from germline, CDR1 is MDHEN and CDR2 is SYDVKM. Losses at the gene ends were 8 bases for V and 7 bases for J; bases not matched to a gene: 13. The CDR3 covers 14 residues. The CDR3 nucleotides read TGTGCCAGCTGCCCCGGGACAGTTTTTGGGACCCAGTACTTC. As protein: CASCPGTVFGTQYF.

The chain is built from TRBV18 and TRBJ2-4, with TRBD2 matching 7 bases. Unmatched junction bases numbered 17, after V lost 3 bases and J lost 6 bases. This CDR3 has 18 amino acids. CDR1 is KGHSH and CDR2 is LQKENI in the germline V gene. Written as DNA, the CDR3 is TGTGCCAGCTCACCTCAAGGACTAGTGGGGCTCAACCGAAACATTCAGTACTTC. Translated, it gives CASSPQGLVGLNRNIQYF.

The rearrangement joins TRBV4-3 to TRBJ2-1; 8 positions match TRBD2. The CDR3 runs to 14 residues. V lost 3 bases and J lost 6; bases outside the gene matches: 4. CDR1 and CDR2 from the germline V gene are LGHNA and YSLEER. The CDR3 DNA reads as TGCGCCAGCAGCCAGCCGGGACTAGGCAATGAGCAGTTCTTC. Translating it yields CASSQPGLGNEQFF.

This chain links TRBV6-1 with TRBJ1-5; TRBD1 agrees at 7 bases. Germline trimming cut 4 bases from V and 3 bases from J; bases unmatched to any gene: 15. The germline V gene encodes CDR1 MNHNS and CDR2 SASEGT. This CDR3 is 18 amino acids long. The CDR3 loop is CASSGPNYPGQLNQPQHF. The CDR3 nucleotides read TGTGCCAGCAGTGGGCCTAATTACCCGGGACAGCTCAATCAGCCCCAGCATTTT.

The gene calls are TRBV28 and TRBJ1-2; 10 bases are shared with TRBD1. J gave up 4 bases and V 5 bases, and 7 bases lay outside the gene matches. Germline CDR1 reads MDHEN; CDR2 reads SYDVKM. This CDR3 comprises 15 residues. The CDR3 DNA follows: TGTGCCAGCAGTAGCTGGGACAGGGGCTTCTATGGCTACACCTTC. As protein: CASSSWDRGFYGYTF.

The V gene is TRBV7-3, the J gene TRBJ2-7, with D tentatively TRBD1 (5 bases). V shed 2 bases and J shed 0 bases, with 11 bases lying between them. The CDR3 has 15 residues. Germline lookup yields CDR1 SGHTA and CDR2 FQGTGA. Here the CDR3 reads CASSLLPGSSYEQYF. The CDR3 DNA sequence: TGTGCCAGCAGCTTACTTCCAGGGTCCTCCTACGAGCAGTACTTC. The full variable domain, in which reference TRBV7-3 and TRBJ2-7 provide the parts outside the CDR3, is GAGVSQTPSNKVTEKGKYVELRCDPISGHTALYWYRQSLGQGPEFLIYFQGTGAADDSGLPNDRFFAVRPEGSVSTLKIQRTERGDSAVYLCASSLLPGSSYEQYFGPGTRLTVT.

The chain uses TRBV11-3 and TRBJ2-6; 8 positions match TRBD1. Looked up from germline, CDR1 is SGHNT and CDR2 is YENEEA. This CDR3 is built from 17 residues. The ends lost 3 bases at V and 1 base at J; junction bases unmatched: 5. In DNA form, the CDR3 reads TGTGCCAGCAGCTTCCTCCAGGGGGCTTCTGGGGCCAACGTCCTGACTTTC. It is translated as CASSFLQGASGANVLTF.

In its sample, this clone was seen a few times. The chain uses TRBV10-3 and TRBJ1-2; D ambiguous. In germline, CDR1 is ENHRY, CDR2 SYGVKD. Trimming took off 0 bases at V and 4 bases at J, with 6 bases between the two ends. CDR3 length: 13 amino acids. The CDR3 sequence is CAISESAGYGYTF. CDR3 coding DNA: TGTGCCATCAGTGAGTCGGCAGGCTATGGCTACACCTTC.

This chain joins TRBV7-9 and TRBJ1-2, with D maybe TRBD1 (6 bases). Germline V lookup: CDR1 SEHNR, CDR2 FQNEAQ (reference sequence). CDR3 size: 15 residues. Trimming shortened V by 3 bases and J by 3 bases, and 14 bases separated the two germline ends. CDR3 DNA sequence: TGTGCCAGCAGCTTCCTGGGGGCAGGGGACTATGGCTACACCTTC. Translating it yields CASSFLGAGDYGYTF.

The genes are TRBV20-1 and TRBJ2-3; D might be TRBD1 (5 bases). In germline, CDR1 is DFQATT, CDR2 SNEGSKA (reference sequence). The CDR3 loop spans 14 amino acids. Trimming left V 3 bases short and J 7 bases short, with 17 bases between. The DNA of the CDR3 is TGCAGTGCTAGTGTGTTTCAGGGTGCGCATACGCAGTATTTT. It translates to CSASVFQGAHTQYF.

The chain is built from TRBV5-1 and TRBJ1-5; a possible D gene is TRBD1 (6 bases). CDR1 is SGHRS, CDR2 YFSETQ, per germline. The length of the CDR3 is 15 residues. V lost 0 bases to trimming and J lost 9 bases, with 16 bases between them. The CDR3 reads CASSLGGTGYRPQHF. In nucleotides, the CDR3 is TGCGCCAGCAGCTTGGGCGGTACAGGGTATCGGCCCCAGCATTTT.

This chain connects TRBV9 to TRBJ2-1; 7 bases are a match to TRBD2. CDR1 SGDLS and CDR2 YYNGEE come from the germline V gene. The V segment lost 4 bases and the J segment 2 bases; nucleotides outside the gene matches: 3. The CDR3 runs 14 residues. Here the CDR3 DNA reads TGTGCCAGCAGCTTTCGGGAGGCCTACAATGAGCAGTTCTTC. Protein product: CASSFREAYNEQFF.

The V gene is TRBV15, the J gene TRBJ2-1; 7 positions agree with TRBD2. The CDR3 covers 14 residues. The germline V gene has CDR1 LNHNV and CDR2 YYDKDF (reference sequence). V lost 0 bases to trimming and J lost 10 bases; unmatched junction nucleotides: 6. CDR3 protein: CATSRDRGDVEQFF. CDR3 nucleotides: TGTGCCACCAGCAGAGACCGGGGGGATGTGGAGCAGTTCTTC.

J is TRBJ1-5 and V is TRBV28, with D tentatively TRBD1 (6 bases). Trimming removed 1 base at V and 2 bases at J, with 12 bases between. This CDR3 region has 16 residues. From germline, CDR1 is MDHEN and CDR2 SYDVKM. The CDR3 is CASSLYGAGGNQPQHF. In DNA form, the CDR3 reads TGTGCCAGCAGTTTATATGGTGCAGGGGGCAATCAGCCCCAGCATTTT. Looking up the rest from reference TRBV28 and TRBJ1-5 gives the full variable domain: DVKVTQSSRYLVKRTGEKVFLECVQDMDHENMFWYRQDPGLGLRLIYFSYDVKMKEKGDIPEGYSVSREKKERFSLILESASTNQTSMYLCASSLYGAGGNQPQHFGDGTRLSIL.

The rearrangement uses TRBV5-1 and TRBJ2-5; 10 nucleotides agree with TRBD1. The CDR3 is 16 amino acids. Germline CDR1 is SGHRS and CDR2 is YFSETQ. Trimming took 5 bases from V and 5 from J; bases not matched to a gene: 12. CDR3 in DNA: TGCGCCAGCAGTCATAGACAGGGGGCGTTTCGGGAGACCCAGTACTTC. As protein: CASSHRQGAFRETQYF.

The J gene is TRBJ2-5, the V gene TRBV9; 9 bases are shared with TRBD1. CDR3 length: 17 residues. J lost 1 base, V lost 5 bases, and 12 bases had no gene match. The germline V gene encodes CDR1 SGDLS and CDR2 YYNGEE. The DNA for the CDR3 is TGTGCCAGCAGAAACCCCGGGACAGGGAATCTCCAAGAGACCCAGTACTTC. This encodes CASRNPGTGNLQETQYF.

The genes are TRBV28 and TRBJ1-1; 8 bases agree with TRBD1. This CDR3 spans 14 amino acids. V shed 5 bases and J 4 bases; nucleotides not matched to a gene: 6. Germline V gene lookup returns CDR1 MDHEN and CDR2 SYDVKM. The CDR3 loop is CASSRQGRSTEAFF. The CDR3 DNA sequence: TGTGCCAGCAGTCGACAGGGGAGAAGCACTGAAGCTTTCTTT.

The J gene is TRBJ2-7, the V gene TRBV5-1; TRBD1 is a possible D gene (5 bases). The V end lost 2 bases, the J end lost 0 bases, and 9 bases lay between the germline ends. CDR1 and CDR2 (germline): SGHRS, YFSETQ. The CDR3 has 14 residues. The CDR3 spells CASSFKGSSYEQYF. CDR3 DNA: TGCGCCAGCAGCTTTAAGGGGTCCTCCTACGAGCAGTACTTC.

The chain has TRBV7-9 and TRBJ1-2; D is unresolved. The germline CDR1 and CDR2 sequences are SEHNR and FQNEAQ (reference sequence). The germline V and J ends were trimmed by 3 bases and 2 bases, with 4 bases remaining between them. This CDR3 spans 12 amino acids. The CDR3, as DNA: TGTGCCAGCAGCTTGGGCAACTATGGCTACACCTTC. Amino acid sequence: CASSLGNYGYTF.

J is TRBJ2-1 and V is TRBV12-3 or TRBV12-4; D remains unclear. The V gene lost 5 bases and the J gene lost 8 bases, with 7 bases spanning the gap. The CDR3 runs 11 residues. CDR3 nucleotide sequence: TGTGCCAGCAGTCCCCTTGATGAGCAGTTCTTC. Translating it yields CASSPLDEQFF.